These 6 T cell receptor beta chains were all obtained from the same sample, sequenced in a study of cytomegalovirus exposure and HLA in healthy donors. 60 Vbeta and 13 Jbeta primers were used in PCR. Some clones are missing from TCRdb's copy, which holds only in-frame ones; the method was immunoSEQ multiplex PCR. The data contain about 83,000 clones, about four fifths of them singletons. The sample consisted of PBMCs. These receptor sequences come from a woman in her thirties in good health and CMV-seronegative.

The chain links TRBV5-4 to TRBJ2-7; 12 bases agree with TRBD2. The CDR3 is made up of 17 amino acids. The V segment lost 4 bases and the J segment 5 bases; nucleotides outside the gene matches: 13. CDR1 is SGHNT, CDR2 YYREEE, per germline (reference sequence). The CDR3 here is CASSPSGTSGWSDEQYF. As DNA, the CDR3 is TGTGCCAGCAGCCCCTCCGGGACTAGCGGGTGGAGTGACGAGCAGTACTTC.

This clone was seen only once. The chain is built from TRBV6-5 and TRBJ1-1; unclear D gene. The CDR3 runs to 14 residues. Deletions cut 7 bases from V and 1 base from J, with 13 bases between. Per germline, CDR1 MNHEY and CDR2 SVGAGI. The CDR3 coding sequence is TGTGCCAGCACCGGGTTGGCGCCGAACACTGAAGCTTTCTTT. It translates to CASTGLAPNTEAFF.

V and J are TRBV14 and TRBJ2-1; tentative D call: TRBD1 (6 bases). There are 14 residues in the CDR3. Trimming removed 7 bases from V and 0 bases from J, with 10 bases in between. Germline assignment: CDR1 SGHDN and CDR2 FVKESK. In DNA, the CDR3 is TGTGCCAGCACAGGGGCGAGCTCCTACAATGAGCAGTTCTTC. Protein sequence: CASTGASSYNEQFF.

This chain uses TRBV12-1 with TRBJ1-5. TRBV12-1 is tagged as a pseudogene. This CDR3 contains 8 residues. Here the CDR3 reads CASRAQHF. The CDR3 DNA reads as TGTGCCAGCCGGGCCCAGCATTTT.

The V call is TRBV27, the J call TRBJ2-2, with 9 bases lining up with TRBD2. V lost 1 base, J lost 5 bases, and 2 bases stayed unmatched. The CDR3 has 15 amino acids. Germline CDR1 is MNHEY and CDR2 is SMNVEV (reference sequence). The CDR3 DNA follows: TGTGCCAGCAGTTTATTGGGACTAGCTACCGGGGAGCTGTTTTTT. Its translation: CASSLLGLATGELFF.

The V gene is TRBV6-5, the J gene TRBJ1-2; the match to TRBD1 covers 8 bases. Germline values: CDR1 MNHEY, CDR2 SVGAGI. J lost 4 bases, V lost 10 bases, and 8 bases had no gene match. The CDR3 covers 13 residues. The DNA of the CDR3 is TGTGCCATCAAGGACAGGGCAGGCTATGGCTACACCTTC. Translating it yields CAIKDRAGYGYTF.